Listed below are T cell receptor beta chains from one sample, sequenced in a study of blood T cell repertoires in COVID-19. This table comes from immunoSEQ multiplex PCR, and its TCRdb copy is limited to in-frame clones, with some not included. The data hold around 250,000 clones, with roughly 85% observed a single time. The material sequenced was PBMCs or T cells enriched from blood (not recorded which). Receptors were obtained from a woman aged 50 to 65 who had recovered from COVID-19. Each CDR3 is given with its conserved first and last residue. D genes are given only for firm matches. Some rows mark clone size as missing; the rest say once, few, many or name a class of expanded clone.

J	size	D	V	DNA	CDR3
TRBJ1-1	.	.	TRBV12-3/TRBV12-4	TGTGCCAGCAGTCGCGAGGGGAACACTGAAGCTTTCTTT	CASSREGNTEAFF
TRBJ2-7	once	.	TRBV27	TGTGCCAGCAGCTCAGGGGGGATTAACCATGCCCAGTACTTC	CASSSGGINHAQYF
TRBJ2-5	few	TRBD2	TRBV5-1	TGCGCCAGCAGCTTGTCTTCGGGGGGAGAGACCCAGTACTTC	CASSLSSGGETQYF
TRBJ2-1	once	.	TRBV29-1	TGCAGCGTTGCTAGCGCTTCATACAATGAGCAGTTCTTC	CSVASASYNEQFF
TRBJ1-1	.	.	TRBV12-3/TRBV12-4	TGTGCCAGCAGGCAGGGGCCGAACACTGAAGCTTTCTTT	CASRQGPNTEAFF
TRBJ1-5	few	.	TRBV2	TGTGCCAGCAGTTGGGACACGAGAAGCAATCAGCCCCAGCATTTT	CASSWDTRSNQPQHF
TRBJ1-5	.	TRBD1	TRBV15	TGTGCCACCAGCAGAAAGGACAGGGGCCTTATTCTATTCAATCAGCCCCAGCATTTT	CATSRKDRGLILFNQPQHF
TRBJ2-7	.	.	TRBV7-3	TGTGCCAGCAGCTTAAAGGTGGGGGGTAACTACGAGCAGTACTTC	CASSLKVGGNYEQYF
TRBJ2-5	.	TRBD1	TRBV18	TGTGCCAGCTCAGCAGACAGGGCCCTCAAAGAGACCCAGTACTTC	CASSADRALKETQYF
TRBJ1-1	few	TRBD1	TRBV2	TGTGCCAGCAACGGTGGGTTCGGACAGGGGACTGAAGCTTTCTTT	CASNGGFGQGTEAFF
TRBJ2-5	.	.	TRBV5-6	TGTGCCAGCAGCATCGACAGACAAGAGACCCAGTACTTC	CASSIDRQETQYF
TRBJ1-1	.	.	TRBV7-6	TGTGCCAGCAGCTTAGCTGCAGGGATGGGAGCTTTCTTT	CASSLAAGMGAFF
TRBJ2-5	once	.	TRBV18	TGTGCCAGCTCACCCCCAGCGAGGGAGACCCAGTACTTC	CASSPPARETQYF
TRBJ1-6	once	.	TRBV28	TGTGCCAGCAGTTTACCAGGGCCGCTAAATTCACCCCTCCACTTT	CASSLPGPLNSPLHF
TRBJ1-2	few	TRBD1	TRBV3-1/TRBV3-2	TGTGCCAGCAGCCAAGTCTGGTTCACCGGGACAGCCGTTAACTATGGCTACACCTTC	CASSQVWFTGTAVNYGYTF
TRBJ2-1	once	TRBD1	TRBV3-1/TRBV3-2	TGTGCCAGCAGCCATAGATCAACCGGGACAGGGGGCTACAATGAGCAGTTCTTC	CASSHRSTGTGGYNEQFF
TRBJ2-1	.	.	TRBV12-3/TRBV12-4	TGTGCCAGCAGTACGGGACTTAAGCAGTTCTTC	CASSTGLKQFF
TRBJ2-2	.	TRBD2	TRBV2	TGTGCCAGCAGTCGTAGCGGGAGGCCGGGTACCGGGGAGCTGTTTTTT	CASSRSGRPGTGELFF
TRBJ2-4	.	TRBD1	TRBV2	TGTGCCAGCAGATTAGGGACAGCACCAGCCAAAAACATTCAGTACTTC	CASRLGTAPAKNIQYF
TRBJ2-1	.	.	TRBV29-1	TGCAGCGTTTCCGGGGGAGGATACGGGTCCAATGAGCAGTTCTTC	CSVSGGGYGSNEQFF
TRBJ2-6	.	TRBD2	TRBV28	TGTGCCAGCAGTCCCCCTCCCGGGACTAGATCTGGGGCCAACGTCCTGACTTTC	CASSPPPGTRSGANVLTF
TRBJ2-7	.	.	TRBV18	TGTGCCAGCTCACCTCCCCTCGATAGAGAGCAGTACTTC	CASSPPLDREQYF
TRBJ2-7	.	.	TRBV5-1	TGCGCCAGCAGCCCCACACCAAGGAGCTCCTACGAGCAGTACTTC	CASSPTPRSSYEQYF
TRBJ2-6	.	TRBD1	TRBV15	TGTGCCACCAGCAGAGACCCGCCGGGACAGGGTAGAGGGGCCAACGTCCTGACTTTC	CATSRDPPGQGRGANVLTF
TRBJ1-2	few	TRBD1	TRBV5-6	TGTGCCAGCAGCTTGGCAACAGGGGGCAAGGGTGGCTACACCTTC	CASSLATGGKGGYTF
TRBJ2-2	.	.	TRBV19	TGTGCCAGTTATGACTATACAACGAACACCGGGGAGCTGTTTTTT	CASYDYTTNTGELFF